This section outlines one TCR beta chain sequence together with its context. This entry comes from a study of T cells expressing NK-cell markers. TCRdb reanalyzed the 5' RACE reads, giving one entry per CDR3 protein sequence and no DNA. The sample data list about 190,000 distinct CDR3 sequences. Sample: blood T cells: a sorted CD56 or NKG2C T cell subset, CD4+ or CD8+ T cells, or bulk PBMC T cells (not recorded which). The clonotype originates from a man aged 18 to 69 in good health.

This CDR3 is CASSWDTNTGELFF. V usage is TRBV5-6 and J usage is TRBJ2-2. This CDR3 region has 14 residues. Germline CDR1 reads SGHDT; CDR2 reads YYEEEE.